These 30 T cell receptor beta chains were sequenced from one sample in a study of T-cell memory formation after mild COVID-19. In TCRdb, the 5' RACE reads were re-called with MiXCR into one record per CDR3 protein. Here the sample spans some 340,000 distinct CDR3 sequences, about an eighth being singletons. Sample: PBMCs or a T cell subset sorted from them (not recorded which). These receptor sequences come from a man between 18 and 29 years old who had mild COVID-19 (a few samples of this study predate the infection). Cell type and time point are not known.

This clonotype appeared a few times. This chain connects TRBV7-9 to TRBJ1-5; D unresolved. V was pared by 1 base and J by 7 bases, with 8 bases between. Germline lookup yields CDR1 SEHNR and CDR2 FQNEAQ (reference sequence). This CDR3 contains 13 residues. This chain's CDR3 is CASSLEGRQPQHF. Here the CDR3 DNA reads TGTGCCAGCAGCTTAGAGGGTCGACAGCCCCAGCATTTT.

This chain uses TRBV7-8 with TRBJ1-5; no firm D call. Germline V gives CDR1 SGHVS, CDR2 FQNEAQ. The CDR3 sequence is 13 residues long. V gave up 3 bases and J gave up 7 bases, with 10 bases separating them. In DNA, the CDR3 is TGTGCCAGCAGCTTCATCGAAGCCCAGCCCCAGCATTTT. As protein: CASSFIEAQPQHF.

The rearrangement uses TRBV12-3 or TRBV12-4 and TRBJ2-7; weak D call: TRBD1 (6 bases). The CDR3 runs 15 residues. V lost 1 base and J lost 4, with 14 bases in between. CDR3 residues: CASSLGTGFGYEQYF. CDR3 nucleotide sequence: TGTGCCAGCAGTTTAGGAACAGGGTTTGGTTACGAGCAGTACTTC.

This clonotype was detected only a few times. The V call is TRBV7-9, the J call TRBJ2-7; D is ambiguous. There are 12 residues in the CDR3. Trimming left V 3 bases short and J 6 bases short, with 9 bases between. The V gene's germline CDR1 is SEHNR and CDR2 FQNEAQ (reference sequence). Written as DNA, the CDR3 is TGTGCCAGCAGCTTGAGCGAGCGCGAGCAGTACTTC. It is translated as CASSLSEREQYF.

The rearrangement joins TRBV7-2 to TRBJ2-2; D is undetermined. Between the trimmed V and J ends, which lost 4 bases and 6 bases, there was a span of 9 bases. CDR1 and CDR2 from the germline V gene are SGHTA and FQGNSA. This CDR3 contains 13 residues. CDR3 in DNA: TGTGCCAGCAGCTCCCTACTCCCCGGGGAGCTGTTTTTT. The encoded protein is CASSSLLPGELFF.

This clonotype has more than one count but fewer than ten. The chain couples TRBV2 to TRBJ2-7; D tentatively reads TRBD1 or TRBD2 (5 bases each). The CDR3 loop spans 14 amino acids. V was shortened by 11 bases and J by 6 bases, with 23 bases between the two germline ends. Germline V gives CDR1 SNHLY, CDR2 FYNNEI. CDR3 bases: TGTGCCGGAACCGGGACGGCAAGGGATGGCGAGCAGTACTTC. It specifies CAGTGTARDGEQYF.

The chain recombines TRBV4-3 with TRBJ1-5; D gene uncertain. CDR1 is LGHNA and CDR2 is YSLEER in the germline V gene. The V end lost 1 base, the J end lost 6 bases, and 10 bases lay between the germline ends. The CDR3 loop spans 14 amino acids. CDR3 residues: CASSQGRTSQPQHF. For the CDR3, the DNA is TGCGCCAGCAGCCAAGGGCGGACTTCTCAGCCCCAGCATTTT.

V is TRBV7-3 and J is TRBJ1-4, with 7 positions matching TRBD1. The CDR3 has 14 amino acids. From germline, CDR1 is SGHTA and CDR2 FQGTGA. Unmatched junction bases numbered 5, after V lost 5 bases and J lost 5 bases. The CDR3 spells CASSRRDSNEKLFF. The CDR3 DNA reads as TGTGCCAGCAGCCGCCGGGACAGCAATGAAAAACTGTTTTTT.

The gene calls are TRBV18 and TRBJ2-1; the match to TRBD1 covers 8 bases. With V trimmed by 4 bases and J by 8 bases, 10 bases remained unmatched. The length of the CDR3 is 15 residues. Germline-derived CDR1 and CDR2 are KGHSH and LQKENI. The CDR3 is CASSRYNAGGDEQFF. CDR3 coding DNA: TGTGCCAGCTCACGGTATAATGCAGGGGGCGATGAGCAGTTCTTC. Full variable domain (remainder filled in from reference TRBV18 and TRBJ2-1): NAGVMQNPRHLVRRRGQEARLRCSPMKGHSHVYWYRQLPEEGLKFMVYLQKENIIDESGMPKERFSAEFPKEGPSILRIQQVVRGDSAAYFCASSRYNAGGDEQFFGPGTRLTVL.

The chain couples TRBV2 to TRBJ2-1; D gene uncertain. The CDR3 loop spans 10 amino acids. Between the trimmed V and J ends, which lost 8 bases and 10 bases, there was a span of 9 bases. Germline CDR1 and CDR2: SNHLY and FYNNEI. In DNA, the CDR3 is TGTGCCAGCGGGCCGGTGGAGCAGTTCTTC. This gives the protein CASGPVEQFF.

The J gene is TRBJ1-1, the V gene TRBV15; D is unclear. Looked up from germline, CDR1 is LNHNV and CDR2 is YYDKDF (reference sequence). The germline V and J ends were trimmed by 5 bases and 2 bases, with 9 bases remaining between them. CDR3 length: 13 amino acids. The CDR3 region has the DNA TGTGCCACCAGCTGGGATCAAAACACTGAAGCTTTCTTT. The encoded protein is CATSWDQNTEAFF. Using reference TRBV15 and TRBJ1-1 for the parts outside the CDR3, the full variable domain is DAMVIQNPRYQVTQFGKPVTLSCSQTLNHNVMYWYQQKSSQAPKLLFHYYDKDFNNEADTPDNFQSRRPNTSFCFLDIRSPGLGDTAMYLCATSWDQNTEAFFGQGTRLTVV.

The V call is TRBV7-3, the J call TRBJ2-2; TRBD2 matches at 7 bases. Germline lookup yields CDR1 SGHTA and CDR2 FQGTGA. This CDR3 contains 17 residues. The junction had 9 bases not matched to a gene; V was cut back by 1 base and J by 4 bases. The CDR3 DNA reads as TGTGCCAGCAGCTTAAACGGCGGGGAGGGCGGCACCGGGGAGCTGTTTTTT. Translation: CASSLNGGEGGTGELFF.

This clonotype appeared once. This chain links TRBV19 with TRBJ1-2, with 8 nucleotides matching TRBD1. With V trimmed by 4 bases and J by 6 bases, 10 bases remained unmatched. From germline, CDR1 is LNHDA and CDR2 SQIVND (reference sequence). CDR3 length: 15 amino acids. CDR3 nucleotides: TGTGCCAGTAGTACGACCAGGGGGCTCATTAATGGCTACACCTTC. Its translation is CASSTTRGLINGYTF.

This rearrangement joins TRBV18 to TRBJ1-1; D is undetermined. V was clipped by 2 bases and J by 7 bases, with 11 bases between them. The CDR3 sequence is 13 residues long. Per the germline V gene, CDR1 is KGHSH and CDR2 is LQKENI. The CDR3 bases are TGTGCCAGCTCACCAGGCGGAAGGGTTGAAGCTTTCTTT. This translates into CASSPGGRVEAFF.

There are a few counts of this clonotype. V and J are TRBV6-5 and TRBJ1-4; D is unresolved. The CDR3 length is 19 residues. Germline CDR1 is MNHEY and CDR2 is SVGAGI. V was cut by 4 bases and J by 0 bases, with 21 bases left in between. CDR3 nucleotides: TGTGCCAGCAGTTCCCGAGTATTCCTTGACACCACAACTAATGAAAAACTGTTTTTT. Its translation is CASSSRVFLDTTTNEKLFF.

This clonotype was counted many times. The chain is built from TRBV18 and TRBJ2-7; D uncertain. The CDR3 is 13 amino acids. Germline V CDR1 and CDR2: KGHSH, LQKENI. V was pared by 2 bases and J by 0 bases, with 5 bases between. CDR3 region: CASSPRDSYEQYV. The CDR3 DNA sequence: TGTGCCAGCTCACCAAGGGACTCCTACGAGCAGTACGTC.

This clonotype was seen more than once but under ten times. The gene calls are TRBV11-3 and TRBJ2-3; D not resolved. CDR1 and CDR2 from the germline V gene are SGHNT and YENEEA. V was shortened by 5 bases and J by 0 bases, with 12 bases between the two germline ends. This CDR3 spans 15 amino acids. The CDR3 sequence is CASSPTRASTDTQYF. CDR3 nucleotides: TGTGCCAGCAGCCCGACACGGGCAAGCACAGATACGCAGTATTTT.

This clonotype was seen repeatedly, ten times or more. The chain uses TRBV11-2 and TRBJ2-2; TRBD2 matches 12 bases. The junction had 3 bases not matched to a gene; V was cut back by 5 bases and J by 5 bases. This CDR3 contains 15 residues. From germline, CDR1 is SGHAT and CDR2 FQNNGV. The CDR3 bases are TGTGCCAGCAGCCCTACTAGCGGGGGGACCGGGGAGCTGTTTTTT. Translation gives CASSPTSGGTGELFF.

This clonotype was seen a handful of times. The J gene is TRBJ2-7, the V gene TRBV4-1; 7 bases map to TRBD1. The germline CDR1 and CDR2 sequences are MGHRA and YSYEKL. V lost 0 bases, J lost 0 bases, and 5 bases stayed unmatched. This CDR3 comprises 16 residues. CDR3 nucleotide sequence: TGCGCCAGCAGCCAAGACCGGGACAGCTTCTCCTACGAGCAGTACGTC. Translating gives CASSQDRDSFSYEQYV.

This clonotype was counted between two and nine times. The chain couples TRBV12-3 or TRBV12-4 to TRBJ1-3; D call uncertain. V lost 3 bases, J lost 0 bases, and 9 bases lay in between. This CDR3 has 15 amino acids. CDR3 in DNA: TGTGCCAGCAGTTTGTCATACCGCTCTGGAAACACCATATATTTT. Protein sequence: CASSLSYRSGNTIYF.

This clonotype was counted ten times or more. The chain carries TRBV12-3 or TRBV12-4 and TRBJ2-1; the match to TRBD2 covers 10 bases. J was trimmed by 9 bases and V by 6 bases; bases with no gene match: 5. The CDR3 spans 13 residues. CDR3 protein: CASSPRTSGEQFF. In DNA form, the CDR3 reads TGTGCCAGCAGCCCCCGGACTAGCGGTGAGCAGTTCTTC.

This clonotype was seen more than once but under ten times. The chain is built from TRBV10-3 and TRBJ1-5; 8 bases match TRBD1. The junction had 12 bases not matched to a gene; V was cut back by 10 bases and J by 4 bases. The CDR3 has 15 amino acids. Germline assignment: CDR1 ENHRY and CDR2 SYGVKD. The CDR3 region is CATSLDRDWNQPQHF. The CDR3 DNA follows: TGTGCCACTTCTCTGGACAGGGATTGGAATCAGCCCCAGCATTTT.

This chain uses TRBV30 with TRBJ2-7; the D is unclear. V lost 5 bases to trimming and J lost 3 bases, with 11 bases between them. CDR3 length: 12 amino acids. Germline-derived CDR1 and CDR2 are GTSNPN and SVGIG (reference sequence). DNA for the CDR3: TGTGCCTGGGCACCGGGCCTCTACGAGCAGTACTTC. Amino acid sequence: CAWAPGLYEQYF.

This clonotype was seen a handful of times. The chain employs TRBV11-2 and TRBJ2-5, with 9 nucleotides matching TRBD2. The germline V gene has CDR1 SGHAT and CDR2 FQNNGV. J lost 5 bases, V lost 2 bases, and 12 bases had no gene match. There are 17 residues in the CDR3. The CDR3 DNA follows: TGTGCCAGCAGCTTACCCCCCGCGGGGGGGCCAGGGGAGACCCAGTACTTC. Translation: CASSLPPAGGPGETQYF.

The rearrangement joins TRBV4-2 to TRBJ2-5, with D perhaps TRBD2 (6 bases). Germline CDR1 reads LGHNA; CDR2 reads YNFKEQ. V was trimmed by 1 base and J by 4 bases, leaving 16 bases between them. The CDR3 sequence is 16 residues long. CDR3 region: CASSQGARGNGETQYF. Written as DNA, the CDR3 is TGTGCCAGCAGCCAAGGAGCCCGGGGGAACGGAGAGACCCAGTACTTC.

This rearrangement joins TRBV24-1 to TRBJ2-3; D perhaps matches TRBD1 (5 bases). Trimming left V 5 bases short and J 2 bases short, with 10 bases between. This CDR3 is built from 14 residues. Germline CDR1 is KGHDR and CDR2 is SFDVKD. CDR3 nucleotide sequence: TGTGCCACCAGTGTTAAGGGGCCCACAGATACGCAGTATTTT. Its translation: CATSVKGPTDTQYF.

This clonotype showed up just a few times. CDR3 sequence (DNA): TGCGCCAGCAGCCAAGATAGTACAGGCGGTGTTTATGGCTACACCTTC. This sequence encodes CASSQDSTGGVYGYTF. V gene TRBV4-1 combines with J gene TRBJ1-2; D may be TRBD1 (5 bases). The CDR3 is made up of 16 amino acids. Trimming left V 0 bases short and J 5 bases short, with 16 bases between. Per the germline V gene, CDR1 is MGHRA and CDR2 is YSYEKL.

This clonotype has just a few counts. The chain couples TRBV18 to TRBJ2-7; either TRBD1 or TRBD2 may fit D (5 bases each). There are 15 residues in the CDR3. V dropped 2 bases and J dropped 4 bases, with 15 bases sitting between them. Germline assignment: CDR1 KGHSH and CDR2 LQKENI. CDR3 sequence: CASSPKLAGAYEQYF. For the CDR3, the DNA is TGTGCCAGCTCACCAAAGTTAGCCGGGGCGTACGAGCAGTACTTC. The variable domain in full, with the rest retrieved from reference TRBV18 and TRBJ2-7, is NAGVMQNPRHLVRRRGQEARLRCSPMKGHSHVYWYRQLPEEGLKFMVYLQKENIIDESGMPKERFSAEFPKEGPSILRIQQVVRGDSAAYFCASSPKLAGAYEQYFGPGTRLTVT.

This clonotype has more than one count but fewer than ten. The V call is TRBV5-1, the J call TRBJ1-2; D perhaps matches TRBD1 (5 bases). V was shortened by 4 bases and J by 4 bases, with 11 bases between the two germline ends. The CDR3 covers 13 residues. Per the germline V gene, CDR1 is SGHRS and CDR2 is YFSETQ. CDR3 protein: CASSPIGGYGYTF. CDR3 coding DNA: TGCGCCAGCAGCCCAATTGGGGGCTATGGCTACACCTTC.

V gene TRBV7-3 combines with J gene TRBJ2-5; 8 bases match TRBD2. Per germline, CDR1 SGHTA and CDR2 FQGTGA. J gave up 5 bases and V 3 bases, and 5 bases lay outside the gene matches. The CDR3 length is 14 residues. CDR3 in DNA: TGTGCCAGCAGCTTCCAGGGACTAGGGGAGACCCAGTACTTC. Protein product: CASSFQGLGETQYF.